Shown below are 17 T cell receptor beta chains from a single sample sequenced in a study of vaccination and CD4 T cells after COVID-19. The Oncomine TCR Beta short-read assay sequenced DNA from cultured CD4+ T cells. TCRdb reanalysed the PCR reads using MiXCR and keeps one entry per CDR3 protein. Among more than 20,000 distinct CDR3 sequences listed, 32% were seen once. Their recognized antigens are unknown. Time point noted: late sampling 161 to 241 days after vaccination in a few convalescent patients. Treatment given: approximately 9-day PBMC culture with coronavirus spike peptide pools or control peptides (ViraFEST assay). Sequencing was performed on CD4+ T cells from blood, cultured in vitro, taken about 7 months after SARS-CoV-2 vaccination. These receptors were obtained from a human donor who had recovered from COVID-19.

This clonotype came up once. CDR3 in DNA: TGTGCCAGCACCCGGGAAATAGCCAAAAACATTCAGTACTTC. It specifies CASTREIAKNIQYF. This chain links TRBV5-5 with TRBJ2-4; D may be TRBD2 (5 bases). Trimming removed 6 bases from V and 0 bases from J, with 10 bases in between. Germline assignment: CDR1 SGHKS and CDR2 YYEKEE (reference sequence). This CDR3 region has 14 residues. Combining the CDR3 with reference TRBV5-5 and TRBJ2-4 gives the whole variable domain DAGVTQSPTHLIKTRGQQVTLRCSPISGHKSVSWYQQVLGQGPQFIFQYYEKEERGRGNFPDRFSARQFPNYSSELNVNALLLGDSALYLCASTREIAKNIQYFGAGTRLSVL.

As to this clonotype: Germline is not matched at one junction end, which may reflect a read error. The gene calls are TRBV6-1 and TRBJ2-7; the D is unclear. The CDR3 is 10 residues long. Germline loops: CDR1 MNHNS, CDR2 SASEGT. The CDR3 DNA is TGTGCCAGCAGTCCAGACCCCGGGCACTTC. It is translated as CASSPDPGHF.

The J gene is TRBJ1-5, the V gene TRBV6-1; 7 bases agree with TRBD1. V lost 6 bases to trimming and J lost 4 bases; unmatched junction nucleotides: 12. The CDR3 spans 16 residues. CDR1 is MNHNS, CDR2 SASEGT, per germline. The CDR3 sequence is CASSLSDREFNQPQHF. DNA for the CDR3: TGTGCCAGCAGCCTTTCTGACAGGGAATTTAATCAGCCCCAGCATTTT.

This chain uses TRBV19 with TRBJ1-2, with 9 positions matching TRBD1. This CDR3 region has 14 residues. The germline V gene encodes CDR1 LNHDA and CDR2 SQIVND (reference sequence). V was pared by 6 bases and J by 4 bases, with 6 bases of the junction left unmatched. In DNA, the CDR3 is TGTGCCAGTAGGGGGGGACAGGGCGGCTATGGCTACACCTTC. This encodes CASRGGQGGYGYTF.

This chain joins TRBV2 and TRBJ1-2; weak D call: TRBD1 (6 bases). The germline V and J ends were trimmed by 6 bases and 4 bases, with 9 bases remaining between them. The germline V gene encodes CDR1 SNHLY and CDR2 FYNNEI. This CDR3 comprises 12 residues. The CDR3 nucleotides are TGTGCCAGCAGAGGGGGAACCTATGGCTACACCTTC. It encodes CASRGGTYGYTF. Using reference TRBV2 and TRBJ1-2 for the parts outside the CDR3, the full variable domain is EPEVTQTPSHQVTQMGQEVILRCVPISNHLYFYWYRQILGQKVEFLVSFYNNEISEKSEIFDDQFSVERPDGSNFTLKIRSTKLEDSAMYFCASRGGTYGYTFGSGTRLTVV.

The genes are TRBV19 and TRBJ2-7; D is unclear. The CDR3 loop spans 11 amino acids. Germline CDR1 reads LNHDA; CDR2 reads SQIVND (reference sequence). The V end was cut by 3 bases, the J end by 12 bases, with 12 bases between. CDR3 nucleotides: TGTGCCAGTAGTATCCCAACCGGGTTGTACTTC. Its protein product is CASSIPTGLYF.

This clonotype was recorded a few times. The V and J genes are TRBV6-2 or TRBV6-3 and TRBJ2-7; D is unclear. CDR1 is MNHEY and CDR2 is SVGEGT in the germline V gene. V was pared by 6 bases and J by 5 bases, with 17 bases between. The CDR3 covers 14 residues. The CDR3 DNA is TGTGCCAGCAGGTTTTTGTCCTCTCGACACGAGCAGTACTTC. The encoded protein is CASRFLSSRHEQYF.

This clonotype was observed a few times. The V and J genes are TRBV7-2 and TRBJ2-7; possibly TRBD2 for D (5 bases). Looked up from germline, CDR1 is SGHTA and CDR2 is FQGNSA. Deletions cut 1 base from V and 1 base from J, with 14 bases between. The CDR3 has 16 amino acids. CDR3 sequence reads: CASSLVNSRGSYEQYF. The CDR3 DNA reads TGTGCCAGCAGCTTAGTTAATAGCCGAGGGTCCTACGAGCAGTACTTC.

The rearrangement uses TRBV10-3 and TRBJ1-1; D is unclear. V lost 3 bases and J 5 bases, leaving 13 bases between the germline ends. This CDR3 has 14 amino acids. Germline CDR1 reads ENHRY; CDR2 reads SYGVKD. The CDR3 here is CAISDDVRRTEAFF. Here the CDR3 DNA reads TGTGCCATCAGTGATGATGTCAGACGAACTGAAGCTTTCTTT.

This rearrangement joins TRBV6-5 to TRBJ1-5, with a possible D match to TRBD1 (5 bases). Germline CDR1 reads MNHEY; CDR2 reads SVGAGI. The ends were cut back, 0 bases at V and 11 bases at J, with 8 bases in the middle. This CDR3 has 12 residues. CDR3 DNA: TGTGCCAGCAGTTACTCTCCAGGGACCCAGCATTTT. It translates to CASSYSPGTQHF.

This rearrangement joins TRBV4-2 to TRBJ1-1; the D is unclear. The CDR3 runs to 15 residues. Between the trimmed V and J ends, which lost 1 base and 1 base, there was a span of 10 bases. Germline assignment: CDR1 LGHNA and CDR2 YNFKEQ. The CDR3 protein is CASSQGLGWNTEAFF. The CDR3 bases are TGTGCCAGCAGCCAAGGGTTAGGGTGGAACACTGAAGCTTTCTTT.

The V and J genes are TRBV7-2 and TRBJ2-7, with TRBD2 matching 15 bases. This CDR3 spans 18 amino acids. The V segment lost 3 bases and the J segment 4 bases; nucleotides outside the gene matches: 10. CDR1 and CDR2 (germline): SGHTA, FQGNSA. CDR3 nucleotides: TGTGCCAGCAGCTTTCCGGGACTAGCGGGAGGAGGGGGTTACGAGCAGTACTTC. It yields the protein CASSFPGLAGGGGYEQYF.

The rearrangement joins TRBV28 to TRBJ2-5; a possible D gene is TRBD2 (11 bases). CDR3 length equals 21 residues. Trimming took 9 bases from V and 2 from J, leaving 37 bases between them. Germline CDR1 is MDHEN and CDR2 is SYDVKM. CDR3 protein: CASRRDRGLTGLAGRQETQYF. The CDR3 DNA is TGTGCCAGTCGGAGGGACAGGGGCTTGACAGGACTAGCGGGCCGTCAAGAGACCCAGTACTTC.

The chain joins TRBV2 to TRBJ1-5; unclear D gene. Trimming removed 2 bases from V and 4 bases from J, with 6 bases in between. Germline loops: CDR1 SNHLY, CDR2 FYNNEI. CDR3 length: 13 residues. In DNA, the CDR3 is TGTGCCAGCAGTGAACAGTTAAATCAGCCCCAGCATTTT. Translated: CASSEQLNQPQHF.

This chain joins TRBV20-1 and TRBJ2-7; no reliable D call. The V and J ends lost 3 bases and 6 bases respectively, with 12 bases between them. The length of the CDR3 is 12 residues. From germline, CDR1 is DFQATT and CDR2 SNEGSKA (reference sequence). The CDR3 bases are TGCAGTGCTAGCAGAAATGTGGGCGAGCAGTACTTC. The encoded protein is CSASRNVGEQYF.

The J gene is TRBJ2-5, the V gene TRBV20-1; 7 bases are a match to TRBD2. CDR3 length: 13 amino acids. J gave up 1 base and V 3 bases, and 2 bases lay outside the gene matches. Per germline, CDR1 DFQATT and CDR2 SNEGSKA (reference sequence). The CDR3 DNA sequence: TGCAGTGCTAGCCCTAGCGGCCAAGAGACCCAGTACTTC. Amino acid sequence: CSASPSGQETQYF.

The V call is TRBV5-1, the J call TRBJ2-3; 7 bases agree with TRBD2. The CDR3 length is 15 residues. CDR1 is SGHRS and CDR2 is YFSETQ in the germline V gene. V lost 4 bases and J lost 3; bases outside the gene matches: 8. The CDR3 DNA is TGCGCCAGCAGCCCGGTAGCGGGTGGGACAGATACGCAGTATTTT. Its translation is CASSPVAGGTDTQYF.